These 21 T cell receptor beta chains came from one sample sequenced in a study of blood T cell repertoires in COVID-19. Generated by immunoSEQ multiplex PCR, the TCRdb table keeps only in-frame clones and is missing some. This sample carries roughly 160,000 clones, roughly 83% of them seen once, and the ten largest clones take over 10%. Sequenced sample: PBMCs or T cells enriched from blood (not recorded which). These receptors were taken from a woman aged 55-70 years who had recovered from COVID-19.

The CDR3 protein is CASSGQENTEAFF. The CDR3, as DNA: TGTGCCAGCAGTGGGCAGGAGAACACTGAAGCTTTCTTT. The rearrangement uses TRBV6-4 and TRBJ1-1, with D unclear. The CDR3 contains 13 residues. Per germline, CDR1 MRHNA and CDR2 SNTAGT. V was clipped by 4 bases and J by 1 base, with 7 bases between them.

This chain links TRBV7-2 with TRBJ1-1; D uncertain. V lost 5 bases to trimming and J lost 1 base, with 11 bases between them. There are 14 residues in the CDR3. Germline values: CDR1 SGHTA, CDR2 FQGNSA. CDR3 in amino acids: CASSLFRQNTEAFF. The DNA of the CDR3 is TGTGCCAGCAGCCTCTTCAGACAGAACACTGAAGCTTTCTTT.

This chain links TRBV5-1 with TRBJ1-1; 9 bases map to TRBD1. Per germline, CDR1 SGHRS and CDR2 YFSETQ. The V gene end was trimmed by 7 bases and the J gene end by 0 bases; junction bases not matched to a gene: 4. CDR3 size: 14 residues. The CDR3 coding sequence is TGCGCCAGCTTCCGGGACAGGGTGAACACTGAAGCTTTCTTT. It translates to CASFRDRVNTEAFF.

The table lists this clone with many counts. This rearrangement joins TRBV7-9 to TRBJ2-6; 8 nucleotides align to TRBD1. This CDR3 is 15 amino acids long. Germline V gives CDR1 SEHNR, CDR2 FQNEAQ (reference sequence). With 5 bases clipped from V and 2 bases from J, the junction kept 2 bases outside the gene matches. The CDR3 DNA reads TGTGCCAGCAGCAAACAGGGGGCTGGGGCCAACGTCCTGACTTTC. Its protein product is CASSKQGAGANVLTF.

The CDR3 loop reads CASSPLSGRSYEQYF. The CDR3 nucleotides are TGTGCCAGCAGCCCCCTTAGCGGGAGGTCCTACGAGCAGTACTTC. The chain has TRBV7-9 and TRBJ2-7; 10 bases line up with TRBD2. Per germline, CDR1 SEHNR and CDR2 FQNEAQ (reference sequence). The CDR3 is 15 amino acids. The V gene end was trimmed by 5 bases and the J gene end by 1 base; junction bases not matched to a gene: 5. The complete variable domain, with remaining parts taken from reference TRBV7-9 and TRBJ2-7, reads DTGVSQNPRHKITKRGQNVTFRCDPISEHNRLYWYRQTLGQGPEFLTYFQNEAQLEKSRLLSDRFSAERPKGSFSTLEIQRTEQGDSAMYLCASSPLSGRSYEQYFGPGTRLTVT.

This clone was found once. This chain joins TRBV18 and TRBJ2-7; perhaps TRBD2 as D (6 bases). V lost 2 bases, J lost 0 bases, and 11 bases lay in between. Germline V gene lookup returns CDR1 KGHSH and CDR2 LQKENI. The CDR3 covers 15 residues. CDR3: CASSPGGASSYEQYF. The CDR3, as DNA: TGTGCCAGCTCACCAGGCGGGGCCAGCTCCTACGAGCAGTACTTC.

This clone was seen a handful of times. V and J are TRBV7-2 and TRBJ1-2, with TRBD1 identical over 9 bases. Germline CDR1 SGHTA, CDR2 FQGNSA. V dropped 2 bases and J dropped 8; count of bases not matched to a gene: 6. This CDR3 has 14 residues. The DNA for the CDR3 is TGTGCCAGCAGCTTAACAGGGGGCGCGAGCGGCTACACCTTC. It is translated as CASSLTGGASGYTF.

This clone was seen a single time. The CDR3 DNA sequence: TGTGCCAGTAGTATTCCCAGGGCTCAGCCCCAGCATTTT. Translated, it gives CASSIPRAQPQHF. J is TRBJ1-5 and V is TRBV19; weak D call: TRBD1 (5 bases). V was shortened by 3 bases and J by 6 bases, with 9 bases between the two germline ends. The germline V gene encodes CDR1 LNHDA and CDR2 SQIVND (reference sequence). The CDR3 has 13 amino acids.

The gene calls are TRBV27 and TRBJ1-5; D perhaps matches TRBD1 (6 bases). The V end lost 7 bases, the J end lost 2 bases, and 15 bases lay between the germline ends. The CDR3 contains 15 residues. CDR1 and CDR2 (germline): MNHEY, SMNVEV (reference sequence). Written as DNA, the CDR3 is TGTGCCAGCACCTCAGGGGTTGACGGCAATCAGCCCCAGCATTTT. Protein: CASTSGVDGNQPQHF.

The chain is built from TRBV6-5 and TRBJ1-2; D remains unclear. This CDR3 has 16 residues. Germline lookup yields CDR1 MNHEY and CDR2 SVGAGI. Trimming removed 0 bases at V and 4 bases at J, with 15 bases between. For the CDR3, the DNA is TGTGCCAGCAGTTACTCGAGGAGTCGGCTTCTCTATGGCTACACCTTC. As protein: CASSYSRSRLLYGYTF.

The V call is TRBV3-1 (or the pseudogene TRBV3-2), the J call TRBJ2-5, with 8 bases aligning to TRBD1. In germline, CDR1 is LGHDT, CDR2 YNNKEL (reference sequence). This CDR3 spans 14 amino acids. The CDR3 is CASHRQGTQETQYF. The CDR3 region has the DNA TGTGCGAGCCATCGACAGGGGACCCAAGAGACCCAGTACTTC.

The chain joins TRBV2 to TRBJ1-1; D is ambiguous. CDR3 length equals 11 residues. Germline-derived CDR1 and CDR2 are SNHLY and FYNNEI. The V end was cut by 8 bases, the J end by 6 bases, with 10 bases between. The CDR3 spells CASGMGAEAFF. The CDR3 nucleotides are TGTGCCAGCGGCATGGGCGCTGAAGCTTTCTTT. Complete variable domain (other parts from reference TRBV2 and TRBJ1-1): EPEVTQTPSHQVTQMGQEVILRCVPISNHLYFYWYRQILGQKVEFLVSFYNNEISEKSEIFDDQFSVERPDGSNFTLKIRSTKLEDSAMYFCASGMGAEAFFGQGTRLTVV.

The chain uses TRBV2 and TRBJ2-5; 7 bases line up with TRBD1. The CDR3 is 13 amino acids. CDR1 is SNHLY and CDR2 is FYNNEI in the germline V gene. V was clipped by 6 bases and J by 1 base; unmatched bases: 2. The CDR3 protein is CASRGGLQETQYF. As DNA, the CDR3 is TGTGCCAGCAGAGGGGGCCTCCAAGAGACCCAGTACTTC.

The chain has TRBV7-8 and TRBJ1-5; D possibly corresponds to TRBD1 (6 bases). Trimming left V 6 bases short and J 6 bases short, with 21 bases between. The CDR3 sequence is 16 residues long. Germline V CDR1 and CDR2: SGHVS, FQNEAQ. CDR3 residues: CASSGNRAGVGQPQHF. Written as DNA, the CDR3 is TGTGCCAGCAGTGGGAACCGGGCAGGGGTAGGTCAGCCCCAGCATTTT.

The chain joins TRBV5-1 to TRBJ1-4, with 10 bases lining up with TRBD1. The V and J ends lost 1 base and 8 bases, in that order; junction bases with no gene match: 5. The germline gives CDR1 SGHRS, CDR2 YFSETQ. The CDR3 has 15 residues. The CDR3 DNA is TGCGCCAGCAGCTTGAGCGGGACAGGGGTCGAAAAACTGTTTTTT. Its translation: CASSLSGTGVEKLFF.

V gene TRBV15 combines with J gene TRBJ2-2; D call uncertain. The V end lost 0 bases, the J end lost 7 bases, and 9 bases lay between the germline ends. The CDR3 totals 14 residues. Germline CDR1 is LNHNV and CDR2 is YYDKDF (reference sequence). The CDR3 here is CATSRDRVYGELFF. DNA of the CDR3: TGTGCCACCAGCAGAGATCGTGTATACGGGGAGCTGTTTTTT.

This clone was counted only a few times. V and J are TRBV7-9 and TRBJ2-7, with TRBD1 as a possible D gene (6 bases). The V gene lost 5 bases and the J gene lost 0 bases, with 11 bases spanning the gap. Germline V gives CDR1 SEHNR, CDR2 FQNEAQ (reference sequence). The CDR3 sequence is 14 residues long. CDR3 sequence: CASSNTGHSYEQYF. CDR3 coding DNA: TGTGCCAGCAGCAACACGGGACACTCCTACGAGCAGTACTTC.

The chain joins TRBV5-1 to TRBJ1-2; TRBD1 matches at 8 bases. The V segment lost 2 bases and the J segment 7 bases; nucleotides outside the gene matches: 10. Germline CDR1 is SGHRS and CDR2 is YFSETQ. The CDR3 loop spans 15 amino acids. CDR3 protein: CASSLEPGGAGGYTF. CDR3 nucleotide sequence: TGCGCCAGCAGCTTAGAACCAGGGGGCGCGGGTGGCTACACCTTC.

J is TRBJ2-1 and V is TRBV11-2, with 10 positions matching TRBD2. V shed 4 bases, J shed 4 bases, and the junction held 4 bases outside the gene matches. The CDR3 has 15 amino acids. Germline V lookup: CDR1 SGHAT, CDR2 FQNNGV. The CDR3 region is CASSYTLAGYNEQFF. The CDR3 DNA sequence: TGTGCCAGCAGCTATACACTAGCGGGGTACAATGAGCAGTTCTTC.

The chain joins TRBV11-1 to TRBJ2-5; D might be TRBD2 (6 bases). V dropped 2 bases and J dropped 4 bases, with 14 bases sitting between them. This CDR3 is built from 15 residues. In germline, CDR1 is SGHAT, CDR2 FQDESV (reference sequence). CDR3 sequence reads: CASSLSWGDGETQYF. The CDR3, as DNA: TGTGCCAGCAGCTTAAGTTGGGGGGACGGAGAGACCCAGTACTTC.

This clone has a single count. This chain connects TRBV18 to TRBJ2-5; weak D call: TRBD1 (5 bases). Germline lookup yields CDR1 KGHSH and CDR2 LQKENI. V dropped 1 base and J dropped 5 bases, with 11 bases sitting between them. The CDR3 extends over 14 amino acids. The chain's CDR3 is CASSPQGSMETQYF. CDR3 in DNA: TGTGCCAGCTCACCACAGGGGTCAATGGAGACCCAGTACTTC.